What follows are 5 T cell receptor beta chains derived from one specimen sequenced in a study of technical replicates of blood from a handful of donors. The assay was immunoSEQ multiplex PCR, and TCRdb's table has in-frame clones only and misses some. The table shows roughly 74,000 clones, with around nine tenths occurring only once. Source material: T cells isolated from PBMCs. The receptors here all came from a human donor in good health.

The chain links TRBV11-3 to TRBJ1-2; 10 nucleotides line up with TRBD1. The CDR3 consists of 14 residues. Germline CDR1 reads SGHNT; CDR2 reads YENEEA. V gave up 4 bases and J gave up 8 bases; unmatched junction bases: 7. As DNA, the CDR3 is TGTGCCAGCAGCTCTAGGGACAGGGGAAACGGCTACACCTTC. Translating gives CASSSRDRGNGYTF. Variable domain in full (rest from reference TRBV11-3 and TRBJ1-2): EAGVVQSPRYKIIEKKQPVAFWCNPISGHNTLYWYLQNLGQGPELLIRYENEEAVDDSQLPKDRFSAERLKGVDSTLKIQPAELGDSAVYLCASSSRDRGNGYTFGSGTRLTVV.

A single count supports this clone. V gene TRBV6-1 combines with J gene TRBJ1-2, with 9 bases fitting TRBD1. J lost 4 bases, V lost 4 bases, and 10 bases had no gene match. CDR3 length: 16 amino acids. In germline, CDR1 is MNHNS, CDR2 SASEGT. CDR3 residues: CASSARDRELFYGYTF. DNA for the CDR3: TGTGCCAGCAGTGCTAGGGACAGGGAGCTCTTCTATGGCTACACCTTC.

The table lists this clone with a few counts. The V and J genes are TRBV4-1 and TRBJ2-2; 9 nucleotides match TRBD1. Germline V gene sequence: CDR1 MGHRA, CDR2 YSYEKL. This CDR3 has 14 amino acids. The V segment lost 6 bases and the J segment 7 bases; nucleotides outside the gene matches: 6. CDR3: CASSPGQGNGELFF. The CDR3 DNA reads TGCGCCAGCAGTCCGGGACAGGGTAACGGGGAGCTGTTTTTT.

V is TRBV5-1 and J is TRBJ2-7, with 7 bases aligning to TRBD2. Germline V CDR1 and CDR2: SGHRS, YFSETQ. The CDR3 is 14 residues long. V gave up 7 bases and J gave up 2 bases; unmatched junction bases: 9. The CDR3: CASGLAAQAYEQYF. As DNA, the CDR3 is TGCGCCAGCGGCCTAGCGGCACAAGCCTACGAGCAGTACTTC.

V usage is TRBV9 and J usage is TRBJ1-4, with D perhaps TRBD1 (5 bases). With 4 bases removed from V and 0 bases from J, the gap between germline ends came to 10 bases. CDR3 length equals 15 residues. Germline V CDR1 and CDR2: SGDLS, YYNGEE. CDR3 nucleotides: TGTGCCAGCAGCCCGTGGACAACAACTAATGAAAAACTGTTTTTT. Encoded protein: CASSPWTTTNEKLFF.